The T cell receptor beta chain under discussion was sequenced for a study of OX40 agonist ivuxolimab in advanced cancers. Study-wide findings and caveats: No determination was made of the antigen specificity of the expanded peripheral T cells. Within 6 weeks, CD4+ and CD8+ blood T cells expanded clonally at 0.1 to 3.0 mg/kg.

Details on this clone: Its antigen is not identified.

J was trimmed by 1 base and V by 3 bases; bases with no gene match: 6. Germline V gene sequence: CDR1 SGHNT, CDR2 YYREEE (reference sequence). CDR3 length: 16 residues. TCRdb's table, derived via immunoSEQ multiplex PCR, lists solely in-frame clones and lacks some. The sample lists about 64,000 clones; 88% were seen once. The V and J genes are TRBV5-4 and TRBJ2-4; 8 positions agree with TRBD1. This receptor was identified in an adult with an advanced solid tumor such as melanoma, head and neck, liver or kidney cancer. Sequenced here: CD4+ or CD8+ T cells sorted from blood, sampled in a trial of the OX40 agonist ivuxolimab. In nucleotides, the CDR3 is TGTGCCAGCAGCTCGGACAGGGTAGGGGCCAAAAACATTCAGTACTTC. Translating it yields CASSSDRVGAKNIQYF.